This TCR beta chain was documented in a study of identical twins. The V gene's germline CDR1 is SGHTA and CDR2 FQGNSA. The CDR3 is 15 amino acids. With 3 bases clipped from V and 0 bases from J, the junction kept 4 bases outside the gene matches. Through template switching, a universal primer site was introduced, and the cDNA contained unique molecular identifiers. TCRdb re-derived calls from the 5' RACE reads in MiXCR, one entry per CDR3 protein. The sample lists 1,800,000 or so distinct CDR3 sequences; less than 40% were seen once. V is TRBV7-2 and J is TRBJ2-7; the match to TRBD2 covers 8 bases. This receptor was obtained from a newborn girl in good health. Sequencing used cord blood. As DNA, the CDR3 is TGTGCCAGCAGCTTCTCTGCGGGGGGCTCCTACGAGCAGTACTTC. Protein: CASSFSAGGSYEQYF.